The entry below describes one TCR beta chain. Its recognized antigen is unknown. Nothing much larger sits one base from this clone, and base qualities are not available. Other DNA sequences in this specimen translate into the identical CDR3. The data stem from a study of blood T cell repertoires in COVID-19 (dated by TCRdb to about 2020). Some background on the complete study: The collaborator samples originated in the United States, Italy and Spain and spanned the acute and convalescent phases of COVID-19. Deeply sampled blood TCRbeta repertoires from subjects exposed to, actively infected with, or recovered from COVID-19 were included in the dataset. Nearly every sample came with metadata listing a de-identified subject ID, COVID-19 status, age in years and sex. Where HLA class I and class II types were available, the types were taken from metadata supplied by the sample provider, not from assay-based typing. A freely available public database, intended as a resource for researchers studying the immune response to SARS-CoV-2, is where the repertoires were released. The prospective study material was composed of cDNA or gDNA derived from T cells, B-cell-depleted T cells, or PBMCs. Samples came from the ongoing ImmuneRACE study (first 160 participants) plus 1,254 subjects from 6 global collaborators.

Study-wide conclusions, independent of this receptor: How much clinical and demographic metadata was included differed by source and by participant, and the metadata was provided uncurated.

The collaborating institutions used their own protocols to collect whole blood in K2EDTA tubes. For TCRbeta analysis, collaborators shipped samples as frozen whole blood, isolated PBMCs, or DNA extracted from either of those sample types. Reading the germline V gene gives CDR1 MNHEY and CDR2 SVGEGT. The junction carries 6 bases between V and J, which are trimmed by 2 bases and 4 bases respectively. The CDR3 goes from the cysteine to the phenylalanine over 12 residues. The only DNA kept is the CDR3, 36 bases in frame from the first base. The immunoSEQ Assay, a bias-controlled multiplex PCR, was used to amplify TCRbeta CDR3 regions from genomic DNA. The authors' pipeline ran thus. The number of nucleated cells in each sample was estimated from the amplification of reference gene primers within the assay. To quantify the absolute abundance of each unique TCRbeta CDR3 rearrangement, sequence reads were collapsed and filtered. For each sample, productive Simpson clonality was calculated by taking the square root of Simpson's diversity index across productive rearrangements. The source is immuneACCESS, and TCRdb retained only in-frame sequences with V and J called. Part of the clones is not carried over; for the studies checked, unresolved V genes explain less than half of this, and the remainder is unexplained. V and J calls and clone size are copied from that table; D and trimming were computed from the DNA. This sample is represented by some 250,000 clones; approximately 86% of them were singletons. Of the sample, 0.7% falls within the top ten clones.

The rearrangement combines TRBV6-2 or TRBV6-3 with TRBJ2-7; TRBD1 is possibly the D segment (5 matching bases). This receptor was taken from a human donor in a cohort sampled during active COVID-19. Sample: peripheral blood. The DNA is TGTGCCAGCAGTTACAGGGGATACGAGCAGTACTTC. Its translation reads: CASSYRGYEQYF.